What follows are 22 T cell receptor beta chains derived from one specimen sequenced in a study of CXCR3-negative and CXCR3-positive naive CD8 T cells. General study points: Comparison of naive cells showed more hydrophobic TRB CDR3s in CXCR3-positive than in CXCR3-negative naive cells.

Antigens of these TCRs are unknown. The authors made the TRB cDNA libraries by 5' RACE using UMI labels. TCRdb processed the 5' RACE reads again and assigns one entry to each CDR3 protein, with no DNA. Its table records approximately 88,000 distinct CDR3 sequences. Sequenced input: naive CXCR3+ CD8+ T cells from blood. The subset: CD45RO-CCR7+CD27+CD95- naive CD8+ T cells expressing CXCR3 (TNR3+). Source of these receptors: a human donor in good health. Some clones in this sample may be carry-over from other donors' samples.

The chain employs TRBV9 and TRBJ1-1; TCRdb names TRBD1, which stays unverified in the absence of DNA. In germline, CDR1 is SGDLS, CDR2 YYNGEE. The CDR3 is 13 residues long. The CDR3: CASSETGGVEAFF.

The CDR3 spells CASSFQQTYEQYF. The rearrangement links TRBV27 to TRBJ2-7. From germline, CDR1 is MNHEY and CDR2 SMNVEV (reference sequence). The CDR3 has 13 amino acids.

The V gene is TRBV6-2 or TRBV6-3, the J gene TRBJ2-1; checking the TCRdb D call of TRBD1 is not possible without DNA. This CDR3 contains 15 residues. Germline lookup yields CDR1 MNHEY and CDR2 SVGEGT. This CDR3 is CASSYVAIGGNEQFF.

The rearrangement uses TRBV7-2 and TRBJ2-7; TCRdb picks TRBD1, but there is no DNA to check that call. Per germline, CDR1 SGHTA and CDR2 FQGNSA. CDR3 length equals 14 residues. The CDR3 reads CASSTAGGTYEQYF.

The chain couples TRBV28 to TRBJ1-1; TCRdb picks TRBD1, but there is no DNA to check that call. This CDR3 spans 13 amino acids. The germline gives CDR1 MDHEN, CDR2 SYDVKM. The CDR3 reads CASSFGQGASAFF.

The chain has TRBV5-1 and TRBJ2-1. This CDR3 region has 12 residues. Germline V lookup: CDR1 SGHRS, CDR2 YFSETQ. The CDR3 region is CASSLGLNEQFF.

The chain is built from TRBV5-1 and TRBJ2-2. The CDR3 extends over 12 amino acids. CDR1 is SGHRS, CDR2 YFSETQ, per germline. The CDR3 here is CASSSNTGELFF.

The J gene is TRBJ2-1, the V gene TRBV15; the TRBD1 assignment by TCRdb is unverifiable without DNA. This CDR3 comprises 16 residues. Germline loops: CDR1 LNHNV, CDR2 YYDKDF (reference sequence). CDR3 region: CATSRVGGGESNEQFF.

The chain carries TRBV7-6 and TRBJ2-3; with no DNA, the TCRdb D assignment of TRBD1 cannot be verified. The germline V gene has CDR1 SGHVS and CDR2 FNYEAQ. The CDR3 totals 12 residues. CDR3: CASRGASDTQYF.

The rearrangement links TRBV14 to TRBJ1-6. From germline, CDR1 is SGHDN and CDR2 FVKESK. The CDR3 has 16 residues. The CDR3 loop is CASSQGPSSYNSPLHF.

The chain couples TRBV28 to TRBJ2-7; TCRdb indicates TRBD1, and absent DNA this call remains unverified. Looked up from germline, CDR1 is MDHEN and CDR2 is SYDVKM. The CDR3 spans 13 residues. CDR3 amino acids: CASSLGTAYEQYF.

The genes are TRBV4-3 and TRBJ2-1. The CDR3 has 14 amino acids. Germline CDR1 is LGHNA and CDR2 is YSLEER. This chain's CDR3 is CASSPILGYNEQFF.

CDR3 amino acids: CASSPTRGSAFF. J is TRBJ1-1 and V is TRBV12-3 or TRBV12-4. This CDR3 is 12 amino acids long.

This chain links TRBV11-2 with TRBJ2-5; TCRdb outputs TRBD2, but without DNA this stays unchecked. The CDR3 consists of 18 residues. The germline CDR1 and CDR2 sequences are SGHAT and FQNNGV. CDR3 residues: CASSSRTSGGWAQETQYF.

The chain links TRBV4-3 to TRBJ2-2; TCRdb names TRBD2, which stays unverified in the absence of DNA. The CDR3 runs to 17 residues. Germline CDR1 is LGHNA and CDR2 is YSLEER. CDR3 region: CASSQESLAGGTGELFF.

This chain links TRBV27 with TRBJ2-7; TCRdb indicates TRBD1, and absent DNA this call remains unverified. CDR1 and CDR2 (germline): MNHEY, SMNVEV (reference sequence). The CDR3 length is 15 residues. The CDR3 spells CAGSSAGQGGHEQYF.

CDR3 in amino acids: CASSGDRGETQYF. This sequence joins TRBV5-1 and TRBJ2-5; TCRdb's D call, TRBD1, is unchecked because there is no DNA. Germline assignment: CDR1 SGHRS and CDR2 YFSETQ. There are 13 residues in the CDR3.

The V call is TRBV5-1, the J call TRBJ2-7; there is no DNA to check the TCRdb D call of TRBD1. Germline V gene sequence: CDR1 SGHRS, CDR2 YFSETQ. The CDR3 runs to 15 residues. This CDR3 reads CASSLTGESSYEQYF. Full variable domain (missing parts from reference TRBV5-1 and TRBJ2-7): KAGVTQTPRYLIKTRGQQVTLSCSPISGHRSVSWYQQTPGQGLQFLFEYFSETQRNKGNFPGRFSGRQFSNSRSEMNVSTLELGDSALYLCASSLTGESSYEQYFGPGTRLTVT.

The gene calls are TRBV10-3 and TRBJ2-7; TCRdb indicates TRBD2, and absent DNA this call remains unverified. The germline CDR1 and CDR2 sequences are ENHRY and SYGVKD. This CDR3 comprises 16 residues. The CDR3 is CAISESPTSGSREQYF.

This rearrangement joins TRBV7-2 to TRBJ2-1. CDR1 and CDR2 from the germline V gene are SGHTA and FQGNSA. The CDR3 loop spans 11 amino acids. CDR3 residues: CASSAWDEQFF.

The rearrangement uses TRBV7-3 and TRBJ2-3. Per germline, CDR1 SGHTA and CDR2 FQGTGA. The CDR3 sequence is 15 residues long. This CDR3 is CASSLTVSITDTQYF.

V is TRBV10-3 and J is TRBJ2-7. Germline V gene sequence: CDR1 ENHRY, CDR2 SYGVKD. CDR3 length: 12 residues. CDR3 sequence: CASAAVPYEQYF.